Below, one TCR beta chain is given with its context. The target antigen is unknown. The sample originates from a study of CD4 T cells in relation to SARS-CoV-2 and coronaviruses. CD4+ T cells from unexposed donors were obtained before the COVID-19 pandemic (2011-2018). The cells were cultured for 10 days before CD4+ T cells were isolated. Profiled with immunoSEQ multiplex PCR; TCRdb holds only in-frame clones, not every one. The data show around 23,000 clones, less than 75% seen once. V dropped 0 bases and J dropped 0 bases, with 12 bases sitting between them. The CDR3 is 16 residues long. CDR1 is LGHNT, CDR2 FRNRAP, per germline.

This TCR was sampled from a human donor in good health. The chain carries TRBV12-5 and TRBJ2-7; no firm D call. The sample was CD4+ T cells from PBMCs, cultured in vitro. CDR3 sequence: CASGLVLSTDSYEQYF. CDR3 bases: TGTGCTAGTGGTTTGGTACTGTCGACCGACTCCTACGAGCAGTACTTC.